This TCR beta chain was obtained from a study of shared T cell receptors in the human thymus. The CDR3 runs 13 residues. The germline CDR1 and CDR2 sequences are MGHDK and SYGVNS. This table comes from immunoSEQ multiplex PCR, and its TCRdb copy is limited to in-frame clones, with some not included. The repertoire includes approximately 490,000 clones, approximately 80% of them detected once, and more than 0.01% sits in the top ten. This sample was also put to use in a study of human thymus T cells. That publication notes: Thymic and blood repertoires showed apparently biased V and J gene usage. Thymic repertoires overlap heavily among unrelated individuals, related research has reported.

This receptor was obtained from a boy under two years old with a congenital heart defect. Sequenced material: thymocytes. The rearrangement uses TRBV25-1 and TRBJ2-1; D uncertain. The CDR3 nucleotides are TGTCCTCAGCGCCGGGTGCCCTGGGATGAGCAGTTCTTC. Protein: CPQRRVPWDEQFF.